This TCR beta chain was identified in a study of blood T cells in healthy people across ages. Study context: About one barcoded beta molecule per two T cells was captured by template switching. Whole-study results and caveats: TCR beta diversity per million T cells fell roughly linearly with age.

Concerning this clonotype: The antigen is not known.

V lost 0 bases, J lost 2 bases, and 4 bases stayed unmatched. The CDR3 has 16 residues. In germline, CDR1 is LGHDT, CDR2 YNNKEL (reference sequence). A second PCR, run for roughly 7 to 11 cycles, used a sample-barcoded 5' primer plus a J-beta primer mix. The template-switch adaptor, which had 12 random nucleotides, put a tag on each cDNA molecule. TCRdb independently ran MiXCR on the 5' RACE reads; one entry per CDR3 protein. The sample has a few hundred thousand distinct CDR3 sequences, roughly a quarter seen once. These records were also assigned to another study, of T cells of mothers and their children. From that second work: Evidence of persistent microchimeric T cell clones was absent.

The receptor's source is a boy between 2 and 10 years old in good health. The chain uses TRBV3-1 and TRBJ2-5, with TRBD2 identical over 9 bases. Source material: blood. The CDR3: CASSQEASGDQETQYF. CDR3 sequence (DNA): TGTGCCAGCAGCCAAGAAGCTAGCGGGGATCAAGAGACCCAGTACTTC.